What follows are 8 T cell receptor beta chains derived from one specimen sequenced in a study of T-cell reconstitution after alpha-beta-depleted transplantation in children. Unique molecular identifiers were incorporated during preparation of the TCRbeta library. One entry per CDR3 protein results from TCRdb running MiXCR on the PCR reads. The sample holds about 200,000 distinct CDR3 sequences, approximately 14% seen once. The input for sequencing was PBMCs from the stem cell graft donor, taken from the stem cell graft. These receptor sequences come from a human donor who donated a stem cell graft to a child with acute lymphoblastic leukemia.

This clonotype was counted at least ten times. This sequence joins TRBV6-5 and TRBJ2-5; 9 bases agree with TRBD2. CDR1 and CDR2 from the germline V gene are MNHEY and SVGAGI. The CDR3 runs 18 residues. The trim removed 0 bases at V and 5 bases at J, leaving 13 bases unmatched. The CDR3 coding sequence is TGTGCCAGCAGTTACTCCGTCGAGCGGGAGGCCCGGTTGGAGACCCAGTACTTC. This encodes CASSYSVEREARLETQYF.

As to this clonotype: Being one base from a much bigger clone, this may be a read error. The V call is TRBV20-1, the J call TRBJ2-5, with a weak D call TRBD2 (7 bases). The germline V and J ends were trimmed by 4 bases and 6 bases, with 21 bases remaining between them. CDR1 is DFQATT and CDR2 is SNEGSKA in the germline V gene (reference sequence). The CDR3 has 15 residues. The CDR3 DNA is TGCAGTGCTATAGATCCAGGACTAGGGGGACAGACCCAGTACTTC. Residues: CSAIDPGLGGQTQYF.

This clonotype showed up many times. The chain is built from TRBV5-1 and TRBJ2-5, with D possibly being TRBD2 (6 bases). The CDR3 has 14 amino acids. The germline V gene encodes CDR1 SGHRS and CDR2 YFSETQ. V gave up 2 bases and J gave up 9 bases, with 17 bases separating them. In DNA form, the CDR3 reads TGCGCCAGCAGCTTTAAGACTAGTCCTCCGGCCCAGTACTTC. Its translation: CASSFKTSPPAQYF.

This clonotype has just a few counts. The chain links TRBV20-1 to TRBJ1-2; TRBD1 might be the D (5 bases). V was clipped by 6 bases and J by 8 bases, with 22 bases between them. CDR3 size: 14 residues. From germline, CDR1 is DFQATT and CDR2 SNEGSKA (reference sequence). The CDR3 loop reads CSAKTRQGNLGYTF. The CDR3 nucleotides are TGCAGTGCCAAAACCCGGCAGGGCAACTTGGGCTACACCTTC.

In regard to this clonotype: A much larger clone differs from this one at a single base, so this may be a read error. The rearrangement uses TRBV10-3 and TRBJ2-7; 8 nucleotides line up with TRBD1. The trim removed 5 bases at V and 6 bases at J, leaving 12 bases unmatched. Germline loops: CDR1 ENHRY, CDR2 SYGVKD. The CDR3 has 15 amino acids. CDR3 sequence: CAISLGQGVGCEQYF. The CDR3 DNA is TGTGCCATCAGTCTAGGACAGGGAGTAGGCTGCGAGCAGTACTTC.

Many counts were recorded for this clonotype. The CDR3 loop is CASSYGSQGPHWAQYF. DNA of the CDR3: TGTGCCAGCAGTTACGGTTCCCAGGGCCCCCATTGGGCCCAGTACTTC. The chain combines TRBV6-5 with TRBJ2-5; TRBD1 is a possible D gene (5 bases). V was trimmed by 2 bases and J by 9 bases, leaving 22 bases between them. Germline CDR1 MNHEY, CDR2 SVGAGI. CDR3 length: 16 residues.

With respect to this clonotype: The CDR3 does not close with the conserved phenylalanine or tryptophan, likely indicating a read error. The CDR3 sequence: CASSIDHALATEAFL. As DNA, the CDR3 is TGTGCCAGTAGTATAGACCACGCCCTAGCCACTGAAGCTTTCTTG. V is TRBV19 and J is TRBJ1-1; no reliable D call. From germline, CDR1 is LNHDA and CDR2 SQIVND (reference sequence). The CDR3 is 15 amino acids. V was shortened by 0 bases and J by 4 bases, with 12 bases between the two germline ends.

This clonotype was seen repeatedly, ten times or more. The rearrangement joins TRBV29-1 to TRBJ2-7; D might be TRBD1 (5 bases). The CDR3 is 13 amino acids. Germline CDR1 is SQVTM and CDR2 is ANQGSEA. Trimming left V 6 bases short and J 6 bases short, with 18 bases between. The CDR3 DNA follows: TGCAGCGTAAGACAGACCTATGGGTCCGAGCAGTACTTC. The encoded protein is CSVRQTYGSEQYF.